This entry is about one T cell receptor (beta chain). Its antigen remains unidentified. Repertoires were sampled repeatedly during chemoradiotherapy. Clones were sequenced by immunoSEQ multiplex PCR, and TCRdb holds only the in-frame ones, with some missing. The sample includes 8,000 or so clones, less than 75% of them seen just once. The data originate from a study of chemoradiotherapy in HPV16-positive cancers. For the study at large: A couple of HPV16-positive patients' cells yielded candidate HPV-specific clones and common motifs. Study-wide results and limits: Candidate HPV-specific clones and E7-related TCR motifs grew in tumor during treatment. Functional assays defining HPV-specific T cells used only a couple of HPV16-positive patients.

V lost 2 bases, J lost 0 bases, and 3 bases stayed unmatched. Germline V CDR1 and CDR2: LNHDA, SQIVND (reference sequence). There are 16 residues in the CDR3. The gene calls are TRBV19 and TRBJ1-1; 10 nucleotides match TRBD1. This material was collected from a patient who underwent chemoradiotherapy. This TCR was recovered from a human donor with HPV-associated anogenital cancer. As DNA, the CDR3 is TGTGCCAGTAGTATACGGACAGGGGGTTTGAACACTGAAGCTTTCTTT. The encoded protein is CASSIRTGGLNTEAFF.